What follows is one T cell receptor beta chain and its context. This sample is part of a study of blood T cell repertoires in COVID-19. Whole-study context: PBMCs, B-cell-depleted T cells, or T cells provided the cDNA or gDNA that made up the material.

The CDR3 has 14 amino acids. Germline lookup yields CDR1 DFQATT and CDR2 SNEGSKA (reference sequence). The V and J ends lost 3 bases and 3 bases, in that order; junction bases with no gene match: 6. Enrolled through a virtual design, the participants were between about 18 and 100 years of age and came from 24 US areas. TCRdb's table, derived via immunoSEQ multiplex PCR, lists solely in-frame clones and lacks some. This table holds about 200,000 clones, under 90% found once. The sequence was collected from a young woman with acute COVID-19. The sequenced sample was PBMCs or T cells enriched from blood (not recorded which). This sequence joins TRBV20-1 and TRBJ2-7; 9 nucleotides align to TRBD1. The CDR3 loop reads CSASRDRGNYEQYF. DNA for the CDR3: TGCAGTGCTAGTAGAGACAGGGGGAACTACGAGCAGTACTTC.